This T cell receptor (beta chain) stems from a study of blood T cell repertoires in COVID-19. For the study at large: The origin of the acute and convalescent COVID-19 samples was the United States, Italy and Spain. Sources were T cells, B-cell-depleted T cells, or PBMCs; the material itself was cDNA or gDNA.

The junction had 9 bases not matched to a gene; V was cut back by 3 bases and J by 6 bases. CDR1 SGDLS and CDR2 YYNGEE come from the germline V gene. The CDR3 extends over 16 amino acids. Produced via immunoSEQ multiplex PCR; TCRdb's table is partial and in-frame only. This sample carries tens of thousands of clones, approximately 90% of them seen once, and the ten largest clones take approximately 1.4%. In this sample, this clone turned up a few times. V usage is TRBV9 and J usage is TRBJ2-2; 9 positions match TRBD1. Material: peripheral blood. The sequence was obtained from a human donor in a cohort sampled during active COVID-19. The CDR3: CASSASSDRGSGELFF. As DNA, the CDR3 is TGTGCCAGCAGCGCCTCCTCGGACAGGGGTTCCGGGGAGCTGTTTTTT. The full variable domain, in which reference TRBV9 and TRBJ2-2 provide the parts outside the CDR3, is DSGVTQTPKHLITATGQRVTLRCSPRSGDLSVYWYQQSLDQGLQFLIQYYNGEERAKGNILERFSAQQFPDLHSELNLSSLELGDSALYFCASSASSDRGSGELFFGEGSRLTVL.